Given below is one T cell receptor beta chain in context. Patients at the Seattle site were enrolled during active infection and followed longitudinally. This entry is derived from a study of blood T cell repertoires in COVID-19. Study-wide background: Both acute and convalescent COVID-19 samples were obtained from the United States, Italy and Spain. In each case, the material was cDNA or gDNA derived from T cells, B-cell-depleted T cells, or PBMCs.

Only in-frame clones appear in the TCRdb table, and some are missing; sequencing was by immunoSEQ multiplex PCR. The table includes 250,000 to 300,000 clones, around 90% detected once. The CDR3 is 16 amino acids. The V segment lost 2 bases and the J segment 2 bases; nucleotides outside the gene matches: 3. The germline CDR1 and CDR2 sequences are KGHDR and SFDVKD. Sequencing was carried out using peripheral blood. The chain has TRBV24-1 and TRBJ1-3; 9 bases agree with TRBD1. The sequence came from a woman in her sixties with COVID-19, enrolled during active disease. CDR3 protein: CATSDSRTGAGNTIYF. For the CDR3, the DNA is TGTGCCACCAGTGATTCACGGACAGGGGCTGGAAACACCATATATTTT.